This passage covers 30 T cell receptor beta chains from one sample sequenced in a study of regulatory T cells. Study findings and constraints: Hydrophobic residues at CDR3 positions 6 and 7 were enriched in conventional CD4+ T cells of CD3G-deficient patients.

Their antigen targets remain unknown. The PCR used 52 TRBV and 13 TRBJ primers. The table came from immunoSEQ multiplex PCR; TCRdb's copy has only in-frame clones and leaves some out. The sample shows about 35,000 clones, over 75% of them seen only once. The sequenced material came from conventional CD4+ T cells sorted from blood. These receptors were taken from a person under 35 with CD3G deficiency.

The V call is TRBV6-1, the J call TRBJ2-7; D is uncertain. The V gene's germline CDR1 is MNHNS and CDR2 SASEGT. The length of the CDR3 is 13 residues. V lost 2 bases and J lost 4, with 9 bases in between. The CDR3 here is CASSESPEYEQYF. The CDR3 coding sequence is TGTGCCAGCAGTGAATCCCCGGAATACGAGCAGTACTTC.

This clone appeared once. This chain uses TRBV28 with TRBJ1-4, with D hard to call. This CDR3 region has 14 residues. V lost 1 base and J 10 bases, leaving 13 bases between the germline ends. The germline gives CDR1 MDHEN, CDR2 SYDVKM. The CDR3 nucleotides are TGTGCCAGCAGTTTATTAACGAGTCCGGTAAAACTGTTTTTT. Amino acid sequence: CASSLLTSPVKLFF.

The DNA of the CDR3 is TGTGCCAGCAGCTTTGGGGGAGGGGAGCAGTACTTC. Translated, it gives CASSFGGGEQYF. The chain couples TRBV7-9 to TRBJ2-7; 7 nucleotides align to TRBD2. The trim removed 3 bases at V and 7 bases at J, leaving 3 bases unmatched. The length of the CDR3 is 12 residues. CDR1 is SEHNR and CDR2 is FQNEAQ in the germline V gene (reference sequence).

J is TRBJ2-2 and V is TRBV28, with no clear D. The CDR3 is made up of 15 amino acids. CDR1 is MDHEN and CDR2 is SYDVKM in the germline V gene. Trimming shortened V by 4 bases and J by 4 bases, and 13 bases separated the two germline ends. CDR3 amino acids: CASSSRTRLTGELFF. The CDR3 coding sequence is TGTGCCAGCAGTTCCCGGACGAGGCTCACCGGGGAGCTGTTTTTT. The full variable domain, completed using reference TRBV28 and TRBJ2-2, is DVKVTQSSRYLVKRTGEKVFLECVQDMDHENMFWYRQDPGLGLRLIYFSYDVKMKEKGDIPEGYSVSREKKERFSLILESASTNQTSMYLCASSSRTRLTGELFFGEGSRLTVL.

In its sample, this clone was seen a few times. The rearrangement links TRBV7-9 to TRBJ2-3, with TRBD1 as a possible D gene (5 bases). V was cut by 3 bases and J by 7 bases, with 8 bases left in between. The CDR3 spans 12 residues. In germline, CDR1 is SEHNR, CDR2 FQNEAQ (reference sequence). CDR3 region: CASSFKGNTQYF. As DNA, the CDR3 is TGTGCCAGCAGCTTCAAGGGGAATACGCAGTATTTT.

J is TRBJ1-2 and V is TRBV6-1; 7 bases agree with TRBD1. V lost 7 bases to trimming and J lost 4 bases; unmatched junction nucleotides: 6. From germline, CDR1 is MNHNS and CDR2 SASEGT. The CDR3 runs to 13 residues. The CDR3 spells CASTRTGPYGYTF. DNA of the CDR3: TGTGCCAGCACCAGGACAGGCCCCTATGGCTACACCTTC.

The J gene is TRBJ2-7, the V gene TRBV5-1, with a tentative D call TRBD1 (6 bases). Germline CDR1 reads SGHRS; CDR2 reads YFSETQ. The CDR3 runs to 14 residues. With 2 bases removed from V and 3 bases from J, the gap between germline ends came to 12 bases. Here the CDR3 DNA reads TGCGCCAGCAGCTTCGCAGGGACAAACTACGAGCAGTACTTC. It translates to CASSFAGTNYEQYF. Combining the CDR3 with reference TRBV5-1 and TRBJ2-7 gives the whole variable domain KAGVTQTPRYLIKTRGQQVTLSCSPISGHRSVSWYQQTPGQGLQFLFEYFSETQRNKGNFPGRFSGRQFSNSRSEMNVSTLELGDSALYLCASSFAGTNYEQYFGPGTRLTVT.

The CDR3 loop reads CASSWDRYSGANVLTF. CDR3 sequence (DNA): TGTGCCAGCTCATGGGACAGGTACTCTGGGGCCAACGTCCTGACTTTC. The chain carries TRBV18 and TRBJ2-6, with 8 bases matching TRBD1. This CDR3 contains 16 residues. The V gene end was trimmed by 5 bases and the J gene end by 0 bases; junction bases not matched to a gene: 3. Germline lookup yields CDR1 KGHSH and CDR2 LQKENI.

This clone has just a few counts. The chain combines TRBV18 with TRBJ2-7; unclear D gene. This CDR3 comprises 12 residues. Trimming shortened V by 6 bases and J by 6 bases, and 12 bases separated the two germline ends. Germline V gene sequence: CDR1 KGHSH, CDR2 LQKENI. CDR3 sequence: CASSLNRVEQYF. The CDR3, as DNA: TGTGCCAGCTCCCTCAACCGGGTCGAGCAGTACTTC.

CDR3 sequence (DNA): TGTGCCAGTAGTAAGCGGGGGCCGAGCTCCTACAATGAGCAGTTCTTC. Translated, it gives CASSKRGPSSYNEQFF. The rearrangement joins TRBV19 to TRBJ2-1; TRBD2 matches 8 bases. There are 16 residues in the CDR3. J was trimmed by 0 bases and V by 4 bases; bases with no gene match: 5. Germline V lookup: CDR1 LNHDA, CDR2 SQIVND (reference sequence).

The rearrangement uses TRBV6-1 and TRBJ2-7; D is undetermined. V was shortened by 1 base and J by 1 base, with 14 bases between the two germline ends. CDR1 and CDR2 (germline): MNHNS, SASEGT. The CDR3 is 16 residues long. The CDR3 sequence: CASSEVRNAQSYEQYF. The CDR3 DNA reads TGTGCCAGCAGTGAAGTTAGGAACGCACAATCCTACGAGCAGTACTTC.

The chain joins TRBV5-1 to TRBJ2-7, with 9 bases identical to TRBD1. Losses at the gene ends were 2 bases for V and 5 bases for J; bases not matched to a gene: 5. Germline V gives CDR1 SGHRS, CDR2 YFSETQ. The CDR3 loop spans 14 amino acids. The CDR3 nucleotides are TGCGCCAGCAGCTTAGGGACAGGGTACCACGAGCAGTACTTC. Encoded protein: CASSLGTGYHEQYF.

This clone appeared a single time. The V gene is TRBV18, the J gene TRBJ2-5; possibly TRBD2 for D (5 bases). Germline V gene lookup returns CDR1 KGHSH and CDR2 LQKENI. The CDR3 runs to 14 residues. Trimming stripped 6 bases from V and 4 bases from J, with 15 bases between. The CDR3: CASSRRRGPETQYF. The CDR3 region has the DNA TGTGCCAGCTCCCGGAGGAGAGGTCCAGAGACCCAGTACTTC.

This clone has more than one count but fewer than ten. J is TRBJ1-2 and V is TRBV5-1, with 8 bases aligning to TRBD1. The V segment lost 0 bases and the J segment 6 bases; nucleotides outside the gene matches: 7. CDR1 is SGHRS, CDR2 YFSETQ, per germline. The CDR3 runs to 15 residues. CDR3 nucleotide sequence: TGCGCCAGCAGCTTGGGGACAGGGTATCGCGATGGCTACACCTTC. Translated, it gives CASSLGTGYRDGYTF.

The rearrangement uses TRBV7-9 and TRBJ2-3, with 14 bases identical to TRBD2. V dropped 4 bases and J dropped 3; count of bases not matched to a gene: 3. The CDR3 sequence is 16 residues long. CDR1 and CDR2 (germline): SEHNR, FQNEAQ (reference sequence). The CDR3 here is CASSYGLAGGTDTQYF. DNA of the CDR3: TGTGCCAGCAGCTATGGACTAGCGGGAGGAACAGATACGCAGTATTTT.

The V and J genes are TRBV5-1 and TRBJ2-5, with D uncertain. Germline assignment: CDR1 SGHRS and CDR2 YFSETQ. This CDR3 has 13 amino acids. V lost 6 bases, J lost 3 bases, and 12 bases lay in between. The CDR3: CASKGSHKETQYF. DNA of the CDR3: TGCGCCAGCAAGGGCAGTCACAAAGAGACCCAGTACTTC.

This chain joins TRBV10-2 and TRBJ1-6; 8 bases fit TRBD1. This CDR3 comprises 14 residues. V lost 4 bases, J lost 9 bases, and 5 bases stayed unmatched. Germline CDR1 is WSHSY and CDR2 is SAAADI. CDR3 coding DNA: TGCGCCAGCAGTGGACAGGGGACTACTTCACCCCTCCACTTT. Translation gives CASSGQGTTSPLHF.

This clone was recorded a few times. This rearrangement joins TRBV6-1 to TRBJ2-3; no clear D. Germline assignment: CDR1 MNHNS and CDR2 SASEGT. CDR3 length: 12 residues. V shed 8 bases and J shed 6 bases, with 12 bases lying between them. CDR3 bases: TGTGCCAGCGCATCCCCCGGCGATACGCAGTATTTT. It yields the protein CASASPGDTQYF.

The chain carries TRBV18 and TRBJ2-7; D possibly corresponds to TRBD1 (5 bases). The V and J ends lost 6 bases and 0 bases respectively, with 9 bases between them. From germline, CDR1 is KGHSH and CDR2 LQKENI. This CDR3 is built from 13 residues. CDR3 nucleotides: TGTGCCAGCTCCGACAGTAGCTCCTACGAGCAGTACTTC. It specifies CASSDSSSYEQYF.

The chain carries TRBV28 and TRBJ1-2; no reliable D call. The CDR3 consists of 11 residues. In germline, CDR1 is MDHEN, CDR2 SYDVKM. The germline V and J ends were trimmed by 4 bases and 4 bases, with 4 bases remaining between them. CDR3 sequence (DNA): TGTGCCAGCAGTTCCCCCTATGGCTACACCTTC. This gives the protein CASSSPYGYTF.

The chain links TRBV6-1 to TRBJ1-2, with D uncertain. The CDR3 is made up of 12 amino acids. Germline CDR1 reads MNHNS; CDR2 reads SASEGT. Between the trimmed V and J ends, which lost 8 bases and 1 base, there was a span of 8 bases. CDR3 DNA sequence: TGTGCCAGCTCTCACCTTAACTATGGCTACACCTTC. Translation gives CASSHLNYGYTF.

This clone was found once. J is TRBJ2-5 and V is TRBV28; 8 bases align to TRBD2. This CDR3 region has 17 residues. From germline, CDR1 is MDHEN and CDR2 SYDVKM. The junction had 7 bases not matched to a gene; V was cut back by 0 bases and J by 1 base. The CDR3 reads CASSLWASGQFQETQYF. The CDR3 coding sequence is TGTGCCAGCAGTTTATGGGCTAGCGGGCAATTCCAAGAGACCCAGTACTTC.

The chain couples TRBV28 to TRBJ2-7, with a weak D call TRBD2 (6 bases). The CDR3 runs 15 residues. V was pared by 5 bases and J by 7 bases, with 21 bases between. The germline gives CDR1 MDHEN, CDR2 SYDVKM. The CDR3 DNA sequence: TGTGCCAGCAGTCCGGTCCCGGGACTCCCCATGGAGCAGTACTTC. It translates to CASSPVPGLPMEQYF.

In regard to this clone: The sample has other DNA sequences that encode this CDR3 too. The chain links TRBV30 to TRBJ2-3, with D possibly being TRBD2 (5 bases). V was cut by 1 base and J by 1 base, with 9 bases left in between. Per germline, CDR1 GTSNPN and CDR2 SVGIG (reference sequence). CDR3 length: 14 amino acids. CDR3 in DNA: TGTGCCTGGAGTGGGGGTAGCGGCACAGATACGCAGTATTTT. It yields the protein CAWSGGSGTDTQYF.

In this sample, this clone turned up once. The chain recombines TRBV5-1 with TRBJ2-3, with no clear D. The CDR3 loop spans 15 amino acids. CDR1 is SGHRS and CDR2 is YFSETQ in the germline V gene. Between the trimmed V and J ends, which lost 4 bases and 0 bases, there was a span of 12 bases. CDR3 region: CASSPAPLSTDTQYF. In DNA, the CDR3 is TGCGCCAGCAGCCCAGCCCCACTAAGCACAGATACGCAGTATTTT.

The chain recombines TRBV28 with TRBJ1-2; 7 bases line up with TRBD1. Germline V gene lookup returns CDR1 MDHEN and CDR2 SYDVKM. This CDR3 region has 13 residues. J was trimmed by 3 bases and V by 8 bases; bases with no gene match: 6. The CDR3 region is CASLDRRHYGYTF. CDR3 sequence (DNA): TGTGCCAGCTTGGACAGGCGACACTATGGCTACACCTTC.

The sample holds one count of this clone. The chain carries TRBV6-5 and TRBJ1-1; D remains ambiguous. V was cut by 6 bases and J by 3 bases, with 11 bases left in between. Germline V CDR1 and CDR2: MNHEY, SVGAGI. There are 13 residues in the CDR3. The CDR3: CASSLRPYTEAFF. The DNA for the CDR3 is TGTGCCAGCAGCCTGCGGCCTTACACTGAAGCTTTCTTT.

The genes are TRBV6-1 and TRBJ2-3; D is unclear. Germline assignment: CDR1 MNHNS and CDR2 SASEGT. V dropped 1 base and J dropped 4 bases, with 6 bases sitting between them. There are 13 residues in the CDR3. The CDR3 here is CASSEGLPDTQYF. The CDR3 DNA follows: TGTGCCAGCAGTGAAGGGTTGCCAGATACGCAGTATTTT.

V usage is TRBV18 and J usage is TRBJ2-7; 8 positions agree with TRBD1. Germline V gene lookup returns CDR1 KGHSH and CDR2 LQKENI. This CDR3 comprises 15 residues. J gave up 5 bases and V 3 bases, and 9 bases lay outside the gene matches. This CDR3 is CASSPFQGAYDEQYF. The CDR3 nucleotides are TGTGCCAGCTCACCTTTTCAGGGGGCTTACGACGAGCAGTACTTC.

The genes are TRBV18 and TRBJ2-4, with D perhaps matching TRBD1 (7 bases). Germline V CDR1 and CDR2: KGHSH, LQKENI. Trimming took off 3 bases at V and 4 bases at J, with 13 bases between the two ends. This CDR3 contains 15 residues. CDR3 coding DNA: TGTGCCAGCTCACCTGGGGGGACAGTGAAAAACATTCAGTACTTC. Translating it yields CASSPGGTVKNIQYF.